Following are 28 T cell receptor beta chains from one sample sequenced in a study of cytomegalovirus exposure and HLA in healthy donors. 13 Jbeta primers and 60 Vbeta primers were used for the PCR. Repertoires were generated with immunoSEQ multiplex PCR, while TCRdb's copy carries only in-frame clones and drops some. The sample shows 100,000 or so clones, around four fifths of them seen only once. Source material: PBMCs. The receptors here all came from a woman aged 40 to 50 in good health and CMV-seropositive.

In DNA form, the CDR3 reads TGTGCCAGCAGCTCCCAGGGGGCCGACTCTGGAAACACCATATATTTT. The encoded protein is CASSSQGADSGNTIYF. This chain links TRBV7-9 with TRBJ1-3; 8 bases match TRBD1. CDR1 is SEHNR and CDR2 is FQNEAQ in the germline V gene (reference sequence). With V trimmed by 4 bases and J by 0 bases, 5 bases remained unmatched. CDR3 length: 16 residues.

The V call is TRBV11-3, the J call TRBJ2-2, with 8 bases matching TRBD2. This CDR3 comprises 16 residues. Unmatched junction bases numbered 7, after V lost 3 bases and J lost 4 bases. The germline CDR1 and CDR2 sequences are SGHNT and YENEEA. The CDR3 protein is CASSFGASGPTGELFF. DNA of the CDR3: TGTGCCAGCAGCTTCGGGGCTAGCGGGCCCACCGGGGAGCTGTTTTTT.

This clone was counted only a few times. The chain is built from TRBV5-1 and TRBJ2-7; the D gene is possibly TRBD2 (5 bases). Trimming left V 1 base short and J 5 bases short, with 13 bases between. This CDR3 contains 14 residues. Germline assignment: CDR1 SGHRS and CDR2 YFSETQ. CDR3 residues: CASSLQRVGDEQYF. CDR3 DNA: TGCGCCAGCAGCTTGCAGAGGGTTGGGGACGAGCAGTACTTC.

This chain joins TRBV19 and TRBJ2-1; TRBD2 aligns across 13 bases. This CDR3 contains 15 residues. V shed 4 bases, J shed 8 bases, and the junction held 5 bases outside the gene matches. Germline CDR1 is LNHDA and CDR2 is SQIVND (reference sequence). The CDR3 bases are TGTGCCAGTAGTACTGGGACTAGCGGGATTCATGAGCAGTTCTTC. This translates into CASSTGTSGIHEQFF.

This clone was detected a few times. This chain connects TRBV5-1 to TRBJ2-5, with D uncertain. Trimming took off 0 bases at V and 3 bases at J, with 9 bases between the two ends. The CDR3 totals 14 residues. Germline V gene lookup returns CDR1 SGHRS and CDR2 YFSETQ. CDR3 amino acids: CASSLGAPEETQYF. The CDR3 DNA sequence: TGCGCCAGCAGCTTGGGGGCGCCCGAAGAGACCCAGTACTTC. Variable domain in full (rest from reference TRBV5-1 and TRBJ2-5): KAGVTQTPRYLIKTRGQQVTLSCSPISGHRSVSWYQQTPGQGLQFLFEYFSETQRNKGNFPGRFSGRQFSNSRSEMNVSTLELGDSALYLCASSLGAPEETQYFGPGTRLLVL.

The J gene is TRBJ1-1, the V gene TRBV20-1; D may be TRBD1 (5 bases). The CDR3 consists of 11 residues. V was trimmed by 5 bases and J by 7 bases, leaving 11 bases between them. Germline-derived CDR1 and CDR2 are DFQATT and SNEGSKA (reference sequence). CDR3 sequence (DNA): TGCAGTGCTTCTAAGACAGTTGAAGCTTTCTTT. Protein product: CSASKTVEAFF.

This chain uses TRBV7-9 with TRBJ2-1; maybe TRBD2 (6 bases). CDR1 and CDR2 from the germline V gene are SEHNR and FQNEAQ (reference sequence). CDR3 size: 15 residues. V shed 2 bases and J shed 5 bases, with 13 bases lying between them. CDR3 protein: CASSLKWEAHNEQFF. CDR3 nucleotides: TGTGCCAGCAGCTTAAAGTGGGAGGCACACAATGAGCAGTTCTTC.

As for this clone: Sequence at one end of the junction differs from germline and may be a read error. CDR3 protein: CAISDGGARANQPQHF. In DNA, the CDR3 is TGTGCCATCAGTGATGGGGGGGCGAGGGCCAATCAGCCCCAGCATTTT. This rearrangement joins TRBV6-1 to TRBJ1-5; the D gene is possibly TRBD1 (6 bases). CDR1 is MNHNS, CDR2 SASEGT, per germline. The CDR3 length is 16 residues.

The rearrangement links TRBV5-1 to TRBJ1-2; 7 nucleotides agree with TRBD1. The CDR3 has 15 amino acids. The V gene's germline CDR1 is SGHRS and CDR2 YFSETQ. V was pared by 2 bases and J by 4 bases, with 8 bases of the junction left unmatched. The CDR3 DNA reads TGCGCCAGCAGCTTCGACAGGGTTGTGGGCTATGGCTACACCTTC. Its translation is CASSFDRVVGYGYTF.

J is TRBJ2-7 and V is TRBV29-1, with D possibly TRBD1 on 5 matching bases. The germline gives CDR1 SQVTM, CDR2 ANQGSEA. The CDR3 covers 12 residues. Trimming pared 6 bases from V and 2 bases from J, leaving 11 bases between. CDR3 sequence: CSVETETYEQYF. CDR3 bases: TGCAGCGTGGAGACAGAAACCTACGAGCAGTACTTC.

This rearrangement joins TRBV12-5 to TRBJ2-1, with 7 nucleotides matching TRBD1. V dropped 0 bases and J dropped 7; count of bases not matched to a gene: 15. This CDR3 has 18 amino acids. Per the germline V gene, CDR1 is LGHNT and CDR2 is FRNRAP. The CDR3 loop is CASGLVLSGQGVGNEQFF. The CDR3 DNA reads TGTGCTAGTGGTTTGGTACTCTCAGGGCAGGGGGTTGGAAATGAGCAGTTCTTC.

The rearrangement uses TRBV2 and TRBJ2-5, with 10 bases that match TRBD2. Trimming took 6 bases from V and 3 from J; bases not matched to a gene: 10. CDR3 size: 16 residues. Per the germline V gene, CDR1 is SNHLY and CDR2 is FYNNEI. Written as DNA, the CDR3 is TGTGCCAGCAGACCCCTTTCCGGGACTAGCGAAGAGACCCAGTACTTC. It encodes CASRPLSGTSEETQYF. Using reference TRBV2 and TRBJ2-5 for the parts outside the CDR3, the full variable domain is EPEVTQTPSHQVTQMGQEVILRCVPISNHLYFYWYRQILGQKVEFLVSFYNNEISEKSEIFDDQFSVERPDGSNFTLKIRSTKLEDSAMYFCASRPLSGTSEETQYFGPGTRLLVL.

This clone has only a few counts. The rearrangement uses TRBV10-2 and TRBJ2-3; tentative D call: TRBD2 (6 bases). The CDR3 spans 15 residues. Trimming pared 4 bases from V and 5 bases from J, leaving 16 bases between. Looked up from germline, CDR1 is WSHSY and CDR2 is SAAADI. Here the CDR3 DNA reads TGCGCCAGCAGTGTAGGCGCGGGAAAGGTAGATACGCAGTATTTT. Its protein product is CASSVGAGKVDTQYF.

The rearrangement links TRBV7-2 to TRBJ2-1, with TRBD2 as a possible D gene (5 bases). CDR3 size: 15 residues. Germline CDR1 is SGHTA and CDR2 is FQGNSA. The V end lost 6 bases, the J end lost 3 bases, and 15 bases lay between the germline ends. The CDR3 sequence is CASRAPGRNYNEQFF. The CDR3 DNA follows: TGTGCCAGCAGGGCTCCGGGGAGAAACTACAATGAGCAGTTCTTC.

V gene TRBV5-1 combines with J gene TRBJ2-1; 7 bases are shared with TRBD1. Germline lookup yields CDR1 SGHRS and CDR2 YFSETQ. The CDR3 totals 14 residues. The V and J ends lost 2 bases and 8 bases, in that order; junction bases with no gene match: 7. The chain's CDR3 is CASSFEGGLDEQFF. The CDR3 DNA sequence: TGCGCCAGCAGCTTTGAAGGGGGCCTCGATGAGCAGTTCTTC.

V gene TRBV4-1 combines with J gene TRBJ2-5; the D is unclear. Germline CDR1 and CDR2: MGHRA and YSYEKL. This CDR3 has 11 residues. Trimming cost V 4 bases and J 4 bases, with 4 bases left between them. CDR3 coding DNA: TGCGCCAGCAGCCCCGGAGAGACCCAGTACTTC. Protein sequence: CASSPGETQYF.

The CDR3 is CASSRSGGSSYNEQFF. The CDR3 coding sequence is TGTGCCAGCAGCAGGAGCGGGGGAAGCTCCTACAATGAGCAGTTCTTC. The rearrangement joins TRBV7-3 to TRBJ2-1; 8 bases fit TRBD2. The CDR3 loop spans 16 amino acids. V dropped 5 bases and J dropped 0; count of bases not matched to a gene: 6. Germline V lookup: CDR1 SGHTA, CDR2 FQGTGA.

The chain has TRBV19 and TRBJ1-1; D call uncertain. Looked up from germline, CDR1 is LNHDA and CDR2 is SQIVND (reference sequence). V was shortened by 8 bases and J by 0 bases, with 16 bases between the two germline ends. The CDR3 contains 15 residues. For the CDR3, the DNA is TGTGCCAGTCGGATCCCGGGAGGAATGAACACTGAAGCTTTCTTT. This encodes CASRIPGGMNTEAFF.

The gene calls are TRBV5-1 and TRBJ1-4; perhaps TRBD1 as D (6 bases). The CDR3 sequence is 13 residues long. The germline gives CDR1 SGHRS, CDR2 YFSETQ. V was clipped by 6 bases and J by 7 bases, with 13 bases between them. CDR3 sequence: CASKLSDSEKLFF. The CDR3 bases are TGCGCCAGCAAGTTGTCGGACAGTGAAAAACTGTTTTTT.

This chain links TRBV28 with TRBJ2-7; D call uncertain. The CDR3 is 14 residues long. Germline CDR1 is MDHEN and CDR2 is SYDVKM. V was clipped by 2 bases and J by 2 bases, with 10 bases between them. CDR3 in amino acids: CASSLANQAYEQYF. CDR3 bases: TGTGCCAGCAGTTTAGCGAATCAGGCCTACGAGCAGTACTTC.

In this sample, this clone turned up a few times. The chain combines TRBV14 with TRBJ2-7, with TRBD2 as a possible D gene (5 bases). V lost 4 bases to trimming and J lost 4 bases, with 17 bases between them. Germline V gene sequence: CDR1 SGHDN, CDR2 FVKESK. CDR3 length: 15 residues. The CDR3, as DNA: TGTGCCAGCAGCCCGTTTAGCGCCGGAGGATACGAGCAGTACTTC. It codes for CASSPFSAGGYEQYF.

This chain uses TRBV5-4 with TRBJ1-2; no clear D. The CDR3 has 13 amino acids. V was shortened by 4 bases and J by 3 bases, with 10 bases between the two germline ends. Germline CDR1 reads SGHNT; CDR2 reads YYREEE (reference sequence). The CDR3 coding sequence is TGTGCCAGCAGCCCGGACTACCACTATGGCTACACCTTC. This codes for CASSPDYHYGYTF. Using reference TRBV5-4 and TRBJ1-2 for the parts outside the CDR3, the full variable domain is ETGVTQSPTHLIKTRGQQVTLRCSSQSGHNTVSWYQQALGQGPQFIFQYYREEENGRGNFPPRFSGLQFPNYSSELNVNALELDDSALYLCASSPDYHYGYTFGSGTRLTVV.

The chain couples TRBV4-1 to TRBJ2-2; 8 bases fit TRBD2. There are 18 residues in the CDR3. Germline trimming cut 2 bases from V and 4 bases from J; bases unmatched to any gene: 12. The germline V gene encodes CDR1 MGHRA and CDR2 YSYEKL. This chain's CDR3 is CASSQWLYSGGITGELFF. The CDR3 DNA reads as TGCGCCAGCAGCCAATGGCTGTATTCGGGGGGGATCACCGGGGAGCTGTTTTTT.

The CDR3 here is CASSTYRKNTGELFF. DNA of the CDR3: TGTGCCAGCAGTACATACAGGAAGAACACCGGGGAGCTGTTTTTT. The genes are TRBV27 and TRBJ2-2; tentative D call: TRBD1 (5 bases). V lost 5 bases and J 1 base, leaving 11 bases between the germline ends. CDR3 length: 15 residues. Germline CDR1 MNHEY, CDR2 SMNVEV (reference sequence).

Turning to this clone: The junction departs from the called germline gene at one end, perhaps through a read error. The genes are TRBV7-9 and TRBJ1-6; no clear D. The CDR3 length is 13 residues. The V gene's germline CDR1 is SEHNR and CDR2 FQNEAQ (reference sequence). DNA of the CDR3: TGTTCCAGCAGCTTAGCTTCGGGTAGGCCCCTCCACTTT. This gives the protein CSSSLASGRPLHF.

This clone was seen a handful of times. The chain is built from TRBV15 and TRBJ2-7; possibly TRBD1 for D (6 bases). The germline gives CDR1 LNHNV, CDR2 YYDKDF (reference sequence). CDR3 length: 16 residues. V lost 0 bases, J lost 0 bases, and 12 bases lay in between. The CDR3 region is CATSRDGDTSSYEQYF. CDR3 nucleotide sequence: TGTGCCACCAGCAGAGATGGGGACACGAGCTCCTACGAGCAGTACTTC.

CDR3 nucleotides: TGTGCCAGCAGCGAGAACACAGGGTACGACGAGCAGTACTTC. This codes for CASSENTGYDEQYF. The genes are TRBV6-1 and TRBJ2-7; D is possibly TRBD1 (6 bases). In germline, CDR1 is MNHNS, CDR2 SASEGT. CDR3 size: 14 residues. Trimming removed 6 bases at V and 5 bases at J, with 17 bases between.

Worth noting for this clone: The junction shows a germline mismatch at one end, possibly a read error. The V gene is TRBV27, the J gene TRBJ2-1, with 8 bases that match TRBD2. CDR1 is MNHEY and CDR2 is SMNVEV in the germline V gene (reference sequence). The CDR3 spans 13 residues. The CDR3 bases are TGTGCCAGCAGTTTTTACGGGGGGGAGTTTACGATCTTC. This sequence encodes CASSFYGGEFTIF.